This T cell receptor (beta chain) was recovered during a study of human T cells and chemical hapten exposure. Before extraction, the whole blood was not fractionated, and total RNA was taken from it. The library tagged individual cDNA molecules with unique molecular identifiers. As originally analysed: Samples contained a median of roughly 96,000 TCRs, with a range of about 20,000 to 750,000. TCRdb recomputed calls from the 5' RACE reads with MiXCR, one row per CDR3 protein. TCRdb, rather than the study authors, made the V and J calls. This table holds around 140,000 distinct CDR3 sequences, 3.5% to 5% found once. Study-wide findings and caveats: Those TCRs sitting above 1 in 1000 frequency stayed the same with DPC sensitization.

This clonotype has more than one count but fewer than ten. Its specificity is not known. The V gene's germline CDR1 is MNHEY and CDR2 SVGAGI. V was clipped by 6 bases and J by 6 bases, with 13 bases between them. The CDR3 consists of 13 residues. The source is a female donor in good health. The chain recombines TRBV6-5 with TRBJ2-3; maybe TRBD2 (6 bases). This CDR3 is CASRQPGLDTQYF. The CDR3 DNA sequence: TGTGCCAGCAGACAACCGGGACTCGATACGCAGTATTTT.